This TCR beta chain derives from a study of vaccination and CD4 T cells after COVID-19. At the level of the study: Participants received two doses of either BNT162b2 or mRNA-1273 vaccine. Control cultures used a CEFX viral epitope pool, an HIV-1 Nef peptide pool, or no peptide.

Sequencing of cultured CD4+ T cell DNA used the Oncomine TCR Beta short-read assay. One entry per CDR3 protein, called by TCRdb with MiXCR from the PCR reads. Found here are 2,000 to 3,000 distinct CDR3 sequences, 15% to 20% of them singletons; the top ten hold about 27%. This clonotype turned up a few times. Antigen unknown. The treatment here: approximately nine-day PBMC culture with coronavirus spike peptide pools or control peptides (ViraFEST assay). Investigators obtained the unexposed donor's CD4+ T cells before the COVID-19 pandemic (2011-2018). Wells that each held around 2 million PBMCs were cultured with 9.5 to 10 IU/ml IL-2 and about 10 ug/ml peptide pools. Probing of unexposed-donor CD4+ T cells with SARS-CoV-2 S/N and four cold-coronavirus spikes was done, cells permitting. The CDR3 totals 13 residues. The ends were cut back, 5 bases at V and 1 base at J, with 9 bases in the middle. Germline assignment: CDR1 LNHDA and CDR2 SQIVND (reference sequence).

The chain has TRBV19 and TRBJ2-7; no reliable D call. Material for sequencing was CD4+ T cells from blood, cultured in vitro. This clonotype originated in a human donor in good health. The CDR3 reads CASSRFGSYEQYF. DNA of the CDR3: TGTGCCAGTAGTCGATTCGGTTCCTACGAGCAGTACTTC.